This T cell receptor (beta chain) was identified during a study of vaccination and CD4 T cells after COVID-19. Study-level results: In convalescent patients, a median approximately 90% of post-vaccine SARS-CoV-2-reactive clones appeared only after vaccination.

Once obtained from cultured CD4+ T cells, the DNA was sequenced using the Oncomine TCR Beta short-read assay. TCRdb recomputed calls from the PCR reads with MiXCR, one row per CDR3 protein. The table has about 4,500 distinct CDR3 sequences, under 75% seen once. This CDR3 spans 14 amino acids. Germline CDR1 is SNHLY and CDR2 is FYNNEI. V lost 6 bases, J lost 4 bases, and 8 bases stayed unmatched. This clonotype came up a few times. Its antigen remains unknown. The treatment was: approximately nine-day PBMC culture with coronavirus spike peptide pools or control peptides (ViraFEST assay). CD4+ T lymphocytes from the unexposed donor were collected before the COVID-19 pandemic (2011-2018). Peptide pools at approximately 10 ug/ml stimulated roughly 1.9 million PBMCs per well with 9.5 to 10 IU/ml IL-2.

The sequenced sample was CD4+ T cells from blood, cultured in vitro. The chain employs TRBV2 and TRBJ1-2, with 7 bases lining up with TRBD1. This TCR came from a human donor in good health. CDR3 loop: CASRQTGQSYGYTF. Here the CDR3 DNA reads TGTGCCAGCAGACAGACAGGGCAGTCCTATGGCTACACCTTC.